This TCR delta chain was profiled in a study of gamma-delta chains in newborns, infants, children. The CDR3 runs to 15 residues. Per the germline V gene, CDR1 is TSWWSYY and CDR2 is QGS. TCRdb used CATT to re-call clones from the reads. The sample holds several thousand delta-chain clones, approximately 2% seen once. Turning to this clone: Only one base separates this from a far larger clonotype, so it likely reflects a read error. Other nucleotide sequences from this sample produce the same CDR3.

The chain links TRDV1 to TRDJ1; no clear D. The clonotype was recovered from a child who was a newborn, infant or young child, either healthy, febrile or measles-vaccinated (not recorded which). Specimen: blood. The CDR3 region is CALGERRLYTDKLIF. CDR3 DNA sequence: TGTGCTCTTGGGGAACGCCGCCTATACACCGATAAACTCATCTTC.